The source of this TCR beta chain is a study of blood T cells in healthy people across ages. Combining a sample-barcoded 5' primer with a J-beta primer mix, a second PCR ran for roughly 7 to 11 cycles. MiXCR, run by TCRdb on the 5' RACE reads, gives a single entry per CDR3 protein. The repertoire includes approximately 1.5 million distinct CDR3 sequences, 30% to 40% of them detected once, and approximately 10% sits in the top ten. In germline, CDR1 is KGHDR, CDR2 SFDVKD. The germline V and J ends were trimmed by 7 bases and 1 base, with 9 bases remaining between them. This CDR3 contains 13 residues. Source material: blood. The origin of this receptor is a woman aged 25 to 39 in good health. This chain connects TRBV24-1 to TRBJ1-1; TRBD1 is a possible D gene (6 bases). The CDR3: CATRRTENTEAFF. The DNA of the CDR3 is TGTGCCACCAGGAGGACAGAGAACACTGAAGCTTTCTTT.